What follows are 20 T cell receptor beta chains derived from one specimen sequenced in a study of cytomegalovirus exposure and HLA in healthy donors. 60 Vbeta and 13 Jbeta primers were used in PCR. The method was immunoSEQ multiplex PCR; TCRdb's version includes in-frame clones alone and lacks a portion of them. The sample lists approximately 70,000 clones, around 74% occurring once. The sequencing sample was made of PBMCs. The source of these receptors is a woman aged 25 to 39 in good health and CMV-seropositive.

The chain couples TRBV29-1 to TRBJ1-2, with D possibly being TRBD1 (6 bases). Per the germline V gene, CDR1 is SQVTM and CDR2 is ANQGSEA. The V gene lost 4 bases and the J gene lost 12 bases, with 21 bases spanning the gap. CDR3 length: 13 amino acids. The CDR3 spells CSVAPGHPMANTF. For the CDR3, the DNA is TGCAGCGTTGCCCCGGGACATCCTATGGCTAACACCTTC.

V usage is TRBV5-6 and J usage is TRBJ2-7; 8 bases are shared with TRBD2. The length of the CDR3 is 15 residues. V shed 3 bases and J 6 bases; nucleotides not matched to a gene: 11. CDR1 and CDR2 (germline): SGHDT, YYEEEE. In DNA, the CDR3 is TGTGCCAGCAGCTCCGCGGGCCGACTAGCGCCCGAGCAGTACTTC. It translates to CASSSAGRLAPEQYF.

J is TRBJ1-1 and V is TRBV18, with D unclear. This CDR3 contains 13 residues. Germline CDR1 is KGHSH and CDR2 is LQKENI. Trimming left V 6 bases short and J 5 bases short, with 13 bases between. This CDR3 is CASSLGRDTEAFF. CDR3 in DNA: TGTGCCAGCTCGCTAGGGAGAGATACTGAAGCTTTCTTT.

In this sample, this clone turned up a few times. The genes are TRBV30 and TRBJ1-4; D gene uncertain. From germline, CDR1 is GTSNPN and CDR2 SVGIG (reference sequence). The CDR3 contains 13 residues. Trimming removed 2 bases at V and 0 bases at J, with 4 bases between. CDR3 DNA: TGTGCCTGGAGTCCATCAACTAATGAAAAACTGTTTTTT. This translates into CAWSPSTNEKLFF.

The gene calls are TRBV5-1 and TRBJ1-1, with a tentative D call TRBD1 (6 bases). Per the germline V gene, CDR1 is SGHRS and CDR2 is YFSETQ. The CDR3 has 14 residues. Trimming left V 4 bases short and J 8 bases short, with 18 bases between. CDR3 nucleotide sequence: TGCGCCAGCAGCGTGGACAGTATAAAACCGGAAGCTTTCTTT. It codes for CASSVDSIKPEAFF.

The chain has TRBV27 and TRBJ2-7; 10 positions agree with TRBD1. The CDR3 is 15 amino acids. The V gene end was trimmed by 0 bases and the J gene end by 6 bases; junction bases not matched to a gene: 5. Germline CDR1 reads MNHEY; CDR2 reads SMNVEV (reference sequence). The CDR3 region is CASSLSAGTGVEQYF. For the CDR3, the DNA is TGTGCCAGCAGTTTATCGGCTGGGACAGGGGTCGAGCAGTACTTC.

In its sample, this clone was seen a few times. The CDR3 DNA reads TGTGCCAGCAGTTATGTAAACACCGGGGAGCTGTTTTTT. As protein: CASSYVNTGELFF. V gene TRBV6-5 combines with J gene TRBJ2-2; D remains unclear. V dropped 3 bases and J dropped 2 bases, with 4 bases sitting between them. Germline V lookup: CDR1 MNHEY, CDR2 SVGAGI. The CDR3 has 13 residues.

For the CDR3, the DNA is TGCAGCGCCCGGGTTGCGGGAATCAATGAGCAGTTCTTC. Protein: CSARVAGINEQFF. This chain links TRBV29-1 with TRBJ2-1, with D perhaps TRBD2 (6 bases). V shed 7 bases and J shed 6 bases, with 16 bases lying between them. CDR1 and CDR2 from the germline V gene are SQVTM and ANQGSEA. CDR3 length equals 13 residues.

This sequence joins TRBV4-1 and TRBJ2-5; 10 nucleotides agree with TRBD2. The V gene's germline CDR1 is MGHRA and CDR2 YSYEKL. The CDR3 spans 17 residues. V shed 2 bases and J 2 bases; nucleotides not matched to a gene: 8. In DNA, the CDR3 is TGCGCCAGCAGCCAACCTAGGACTAGCGGAGTACAAGAGACCCAGTACTTC. Its translation: CASSQPRTSGVQETQYF.

The chain uses TRBV2 and TRBJ1-2; tentatively, D is TRBD1 (6 bases). Germline lookup yields CDR1 SNHLY and CDR2 FYNNEI. V lost 11 bases to trimming and J lost 10 bases, with 17 bases between them. This CDR3 comprises 11 residues. CDR3 amino acids: CAGSYRDPYTF. In DNA, the CDR3 is TGTGCCGGATCCTACAGGGACCCCTACACCTTC. Looking up the rest from reference TRBV2 and TRBJ1-2 gives the full variable domain: EPEVTQTPSHQVTQMGQEVILRCVPISNHLYFYWYRQILGQKVEFLVSFYNNEISEKSEIFDDQFSVERPDGSNFTLKIRSTKLEDSAMYFCAGSYRDPYTFGSGTRLTVV.

The chain carries TRBV19 and TRBJ1-1; D might be TRBD1 (5 bases). V gave up 6 bases and J gave up 3 bases, with 11 bases separating them. The CDR3 contains 13 residues. The germline CDR1 and CDR2 sequences are LNHDA and SQIVND (reference sequence). The CDR3: CASRIRVYTEAFF. For the CDR3, the DNA is TGTGCCAGTAGGATCAGGGTTTACACTGAAGCTTTCTTT.

This chain uses TRBV7-9 with TRBJ2-7; D is perhaps TRBD1 (6 bases). Trimming shortened V by 5 bases and J by 6 bases, and 17 bases separated the two germline ends. The germline V gene encodes CDR1 SEHNR and CDR2 FQNEAQ (reference sequence). CDR3 length: 14 amino acids. The CDR3 coding sequence is TGTGCCAGCAGCGATAATGTTGGGGGCTCCGAGCAGTACTTC. As protein: CASSDNVGGSEQYF.

A few counts support this clone. The chain joins TRBV7-2 to TRBJ2-5; 11 nucleotides match TRBD2. The CDR3 has 12 amino acids. The V gene end was trimmed by 6 bases and the J gene end by 11 bases; junction bases not matched to a gene: 5. The germline V gene encodes CDR1 SGHTA and CDR2 FQGNSA. CDR3 bases: TGTGCCAGCAGACTAGCGGGAGTTGCGCAGTACTTC. Translating it yields CASRLAGVAQYF.

The chain joins TRBV6-5 to TRBJ2-7, with D tentatively TRBD1 (5 bases). The V gene lost 6 bases and the J gene lost 2 bases, with 14 bases spanning the gap. In germline, CDR1 is MNHEY, CDR2 SVGAGI. The CDR3 length is 14 residues. The CDR3 DNA follows: TGTGCCAGCAGCAACGCAGGGTTCCCCTACGAGCAGTACTTC. Translated: CASSNAGFPYEQYF.

This chain joins TRBV5-4 and TRBJ1-1; D may be TRBD1 (5 bases). V gave up 0 bases and J gave up 3 bases, with 12 bases separating them. The CDR3 sequence is 15 residues long. The germline CDR1 and CDR2 sequences are SGHNT and YYREEE (reference sequence). The CDR3 sequence is CASSLVRGRDTEAFF. CDR3 in DNA: TGTGCCAGCAGCTTGGTGCGGGGGAGGGACACTGAAGCTTTCTTT.

The chain couples TRBV9 to TRBJ1-4; D is perhaps TRBD1 (6 bases). The CDR3 extends over 14 amino acids. V shed 3 bases and J shed 8 bases, with 14 bases lying between them. Germline CDR1 SGDLS, CDR2 YYNGEE. The CDR3 region has the DNA TGTGCCAGCAGCGCCACAGGGACGGACGAAAAACTGTTTTTT. This gives the protein CASSATGTDEKLFF. The variable domain in full, completed from reference TRBV9 and TRBJ1-4, reads DSGVTQTPKHLITATGQRVTLRCSPRSGDLSVYWYQQSLDQGLQFLIQYYNGEERAKGNILERFSAQQFPDLHSELNLSSLELGDSALYFCASSATGTDEKLFFGSGTQLSVL.

In DNA form, the CDR3 reads TGTGCCAGCAGCTTAGCCGGGACAGGGGGCGTCGAGCAGTACTTC. Its translation is CASSLAGTGGVEQYF. V and J are TRBV7-8 and TRBJ2-7, with 12 positions matching TRBD1. Germline loops: CDR1 SGHVS, CDR2 FQNEAQ. J gave up 6 bases and V 0 bases, and 3 bases lay outside the gene matches. This CDR3 region has 15 residues.

The gene calls are TRBV7-9 and TRBJ2-3; D unresolved. CDR3 length: 13 amino acids. Germline loops: CDR1 SEHNR, CDR2 FQNEAQ (reference sequence). The V end was cut by 1 base, the J end by 3 bases, with 5 bases between. The CDR3 region is CASSLVQTDTQYF. In DNA, the CDR3 is TGTGCCAGCAGCTTAGTTCAAACAGATACGCAGTATTTT.

The chain combines TRBV30 with TRBJ1-1; no clear D. V lost 1 base to trimming and J lost 4 bases, with 19 bases between them. CDR3 length: 16 amino acids. Germline-derived CDR1 and CDR2 are GTSNPN and SVGIG (reference sequence). As DNA, the CDR3 is TGTGCCTGGAGTGCGCAGTCTTATGGTGGGAGCACTGAAGCTTTCTTT. As protein: CAWSAQSYGGSTEAFF. The variable domain in full, completed from reference TRBV30 and TRBJ1-1, reads SQTIHQWPATLVQPVGSPLSLECTVEGTSNPNLYWYRQAAGRGLQLLFYSVGIGQISSEVPQNLSASRPQDRQFILSSKKLLLSDSGFYLCAWSAQSYGGSTEAFFGQGTRLTVV.

J is TRBJ2-2 and V is TRBV6-5; tentatively, D is TRBD1 (5 bases). Per the germline V gene, CDR1 is MNHEY and CDR2 is SVGAGI. This CDR3 has 14 residues. Trimming removed 10 bases from V and 3 bases from J, with 15 bases in between. DNA of the CDR3: TGTGCCACATGGCAGGGCTTATACACCGGGGAGCTGTTTTTT. Translating it yields CATWQGLYTGELFF.